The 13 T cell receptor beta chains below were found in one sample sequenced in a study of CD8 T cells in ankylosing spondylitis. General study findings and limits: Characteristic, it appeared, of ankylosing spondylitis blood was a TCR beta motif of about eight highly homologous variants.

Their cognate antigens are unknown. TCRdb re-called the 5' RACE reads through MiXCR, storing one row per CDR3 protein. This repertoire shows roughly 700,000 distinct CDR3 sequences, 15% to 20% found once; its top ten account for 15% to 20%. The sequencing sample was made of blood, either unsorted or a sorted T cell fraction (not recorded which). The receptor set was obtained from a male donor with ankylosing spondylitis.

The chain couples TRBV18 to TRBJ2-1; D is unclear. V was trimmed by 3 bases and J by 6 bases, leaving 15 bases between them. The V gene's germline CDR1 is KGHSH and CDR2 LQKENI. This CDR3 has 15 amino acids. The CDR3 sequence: CASSPPSFGLNEQFF. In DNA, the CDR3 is TGTGCCAGCTCACCCCCCAGTTTCGGCCTCAATGAGCAGTTCTTC. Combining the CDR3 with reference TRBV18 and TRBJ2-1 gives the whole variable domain NAGVMQNPRHLVRRRGQEARLRCSPMKGHSHVYWYRQLPEEGLKFMVYLQKENIIDESGMPKERFSAEFPKEGPSILRIQQVVRGDSAAYFCASSPPSFGLNEQFFGPGTRLTVL.

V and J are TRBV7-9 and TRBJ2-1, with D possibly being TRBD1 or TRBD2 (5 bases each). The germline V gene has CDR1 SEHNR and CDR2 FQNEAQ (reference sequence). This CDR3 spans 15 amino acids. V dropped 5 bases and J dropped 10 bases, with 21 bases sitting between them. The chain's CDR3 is CASSDRLSVGAEQFF. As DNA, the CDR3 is TGTGCCAGCAGCGATAGACTAAGCGTCGGGGCCGAGCAGTTCTTC. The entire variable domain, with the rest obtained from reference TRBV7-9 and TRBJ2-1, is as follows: DTGVSQNPRHKITKRGQNVTFRCDPISEHNRLYWYRQTLGQGPEFLTYFQNEAQLEKSRLLSDRFSAERPKGSFSTLEIQRTEQGDSAMYLCASSDRLSVGAEQFFGPGTRLTVL.

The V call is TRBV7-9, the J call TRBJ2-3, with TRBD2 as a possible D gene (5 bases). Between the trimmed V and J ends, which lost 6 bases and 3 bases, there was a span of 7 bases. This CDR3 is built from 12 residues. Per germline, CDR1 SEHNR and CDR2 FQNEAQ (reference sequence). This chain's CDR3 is CASRTRTDTQYF. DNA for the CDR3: TGTGCCAGCAGAACTAGAACAGATACGCAGTATTTT.

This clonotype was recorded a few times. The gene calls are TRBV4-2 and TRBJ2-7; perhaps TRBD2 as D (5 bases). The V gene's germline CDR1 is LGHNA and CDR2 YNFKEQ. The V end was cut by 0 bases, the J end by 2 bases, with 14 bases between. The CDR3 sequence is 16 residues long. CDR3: CASSQDRAEGPYEQYF. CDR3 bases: TGTGCCAGCAGCCAAGATCGTGCAGAGGGTCCCTACGAGCAGTACTTC.

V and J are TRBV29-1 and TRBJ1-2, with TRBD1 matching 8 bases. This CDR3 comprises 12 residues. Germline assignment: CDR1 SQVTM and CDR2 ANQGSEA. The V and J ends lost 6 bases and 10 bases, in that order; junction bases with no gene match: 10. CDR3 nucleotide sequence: TGCAGCGTACCGGACAGGGAATTTGACTACACCTTC. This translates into CSVPDREFDYTF.

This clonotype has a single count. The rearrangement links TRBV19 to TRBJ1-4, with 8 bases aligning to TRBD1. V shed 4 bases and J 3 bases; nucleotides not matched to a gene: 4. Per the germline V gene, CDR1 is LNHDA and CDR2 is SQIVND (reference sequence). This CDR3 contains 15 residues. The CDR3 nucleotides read TGTGCCAGTAGTAGAGAGACAGGGGCTAATGAAAAACTGTTTTTT. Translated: CASSRETGANEKLFF.

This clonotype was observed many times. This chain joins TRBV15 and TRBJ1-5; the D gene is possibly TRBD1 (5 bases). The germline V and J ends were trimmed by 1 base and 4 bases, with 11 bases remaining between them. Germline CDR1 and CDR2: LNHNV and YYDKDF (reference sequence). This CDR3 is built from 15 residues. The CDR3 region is CATSRGDGGNQPQHF. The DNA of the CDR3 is TGTGCCACCAGCAGAGGCGATGGGGGGAATCAGCCCCAGCATTTT. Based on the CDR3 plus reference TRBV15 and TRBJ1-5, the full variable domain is DAMVIQNPRYQVTQFGKPVTLSCSQTLNHNVMYWYQQKSSQAPKLLFHYYDKDFNNEADTPDNFQSRRPNTSFCFLDIRSPGLGDTAMYLCATSRGDGGNQPQHFGDGTRLSIL.

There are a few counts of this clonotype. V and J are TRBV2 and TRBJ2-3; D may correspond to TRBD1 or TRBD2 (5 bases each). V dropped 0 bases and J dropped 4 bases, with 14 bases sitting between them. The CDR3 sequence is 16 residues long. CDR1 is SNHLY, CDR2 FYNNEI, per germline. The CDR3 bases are TGTGCCAGCAGTGAAGCCGGGGCCGGGGTGTCAGATACGCAGTATTTT. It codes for CASSEAGAGVSDTQYF.

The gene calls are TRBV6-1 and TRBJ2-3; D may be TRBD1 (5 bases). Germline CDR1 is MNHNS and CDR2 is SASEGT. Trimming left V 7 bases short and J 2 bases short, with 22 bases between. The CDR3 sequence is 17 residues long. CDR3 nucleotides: TGTGCCAGCAAGGGGTATACAGGCATCCAGGTCACAGATACGCAGTATTTT. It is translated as CASKGYTGIQVTDTQYF.

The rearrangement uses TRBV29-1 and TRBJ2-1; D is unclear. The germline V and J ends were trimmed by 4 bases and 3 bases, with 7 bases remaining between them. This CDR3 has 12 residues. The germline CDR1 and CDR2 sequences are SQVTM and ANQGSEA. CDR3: CSVVKDYNEQFF. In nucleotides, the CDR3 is TGCAGCGTTGTTAAGGACTACAATGAGCAGTTCTTC.

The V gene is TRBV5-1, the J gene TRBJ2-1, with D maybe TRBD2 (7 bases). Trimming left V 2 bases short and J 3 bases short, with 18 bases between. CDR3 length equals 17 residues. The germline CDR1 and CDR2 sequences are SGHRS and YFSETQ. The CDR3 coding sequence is TGCGCCAGCAGCTTTCCCCAGACGGGGGGCCACTACAATGAGCAGTTCTTC. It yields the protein CASSFPQTGGHYNEQFF. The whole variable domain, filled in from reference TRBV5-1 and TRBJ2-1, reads KAGVTQTPRYLIKTRGQQVTLSCSPISGHRSVSWYQQTPGQGLQFLFEYFSETQRNKGNFPGRFSGRQFSNSRSEMNVSTLELGDSALYLCASSFPQTGGHYNEQFFGPGTRLTVL.

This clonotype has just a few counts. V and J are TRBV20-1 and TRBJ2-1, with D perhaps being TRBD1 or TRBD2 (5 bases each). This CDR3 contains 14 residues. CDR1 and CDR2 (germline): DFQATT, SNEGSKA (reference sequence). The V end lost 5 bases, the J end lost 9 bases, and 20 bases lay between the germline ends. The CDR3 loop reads CSAHRDPPWFEQFF. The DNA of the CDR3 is TGCAGTGCTCATCGGGACCCACCCTGGTTTGAGCAGTTCTTC.

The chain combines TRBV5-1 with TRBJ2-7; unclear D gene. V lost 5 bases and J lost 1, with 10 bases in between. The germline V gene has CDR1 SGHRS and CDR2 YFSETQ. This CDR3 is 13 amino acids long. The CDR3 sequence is CASRGFTSYEQYF. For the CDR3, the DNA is TGCGCCAGCAGGGGGTTTACGTCCTACGAGCAGTACTTC.